This T cell receptor beta chain originates from a study of tumor-infiltrating lymphocytes in primary liver carcinoma. With a constant-region primer, TCR beta cDNA was made from approximately 500 ng of total RNA. Three nested multiplex PCR rounds, a slightly modified ARM-PCR, produced the libraries for TCR beta. The study ran its first two PCR rounds for roughly 11 cycles each, using TRBV1-TRBV30 forward primers and a C-beta reverse primer. Each CDR3 protein is one row after TCRdb ran MiXCR on the multiplex PCR reads. The data show fewer than 80,000 distinct CDR3 sequences, 69% seen once. Total RNA and DNA came together from 20-30 mg of bulk tissue without cell sorting. CDR1 and CDR2 (germline): MGHRA, YSYEKL. Trimming cost V 8 bases and J 4 bases, with 12 bases left between them. This CDR3 comprises 12 residues.

This chain uses TRBV4-1 with TRBJ2-7, with D unresolved. This TCR derives from a middle-aged man with primary liver carcinoma and hepatitis B virus infection. Input material: tumor-adjacent normal liver tissue. In DNA form, the CDR3 reads TGCGCCAGCCCGGGCCGTTGGTACGAGCAGTACTTC. Translated: CASPGRWYEQYF.